The 4 T cell receptor beta chains below were found in one sample sequenced in a study of blood T cell repertoires in COVID-19 (dated by TCRdb to about 2020). Library preparation employed the immunoSEQ multiplex PCR assay. Entries here come from immuneACCESS through TCRdb and include only in-frame sequences with V and J called. Some clones fail to appear in such tables; in the studies checked, an unresolved V gene covers under half of the shortfall, and the cause of the remainder is unknown. A total of a few hundred thousand clones appear in this sample, roughly 87% of them only once. The top ten clonotypes cover around 9% of the sample. The specimen sequenced was PBMCs or T cells enriched from blood (not recorded which). These receptors all stem from a woman aged 18 to 35 who had recovered from COVID-19.

The chain recombines TRBV3-1 (or the pseudogene TRBV3-2) with TRBJ2-2, with D possibly being TRBD2 (5 bases). This CDR3 has 13 amino acids. The V gene lost 2 bases and the J gene lost 7 bases, with 8 bases spanning the gap. Per germline, CDR1 LGHDT and CDR2 YNNKEL (reference sequence). The CDR3 sequence is CASSQLSVGELFF. The CDR3 DNA sequence: TGTGCCAGCAGCCAACTTAGCGTCGGGGAGCTGTTTTTT.

The table lists this clone with many counts. V is TRBV2 and J is TRBJ1-1; D gene ambiguous. The V end lost 6 bases, the J end lost 2 bases, and 19 bases lay between the germline ends. Per germline, CDR1 SNHLY and CDR2 FYNNEI. This CDR3 spans 16 amino acids. The CDR3 nucleotides are TGTGCCAGCAGCCAAACAATAAGACGGGGAAACACTGAAGCTTTCTTT. It encodes CASSQTIRRGNTEAFF.

The chain is built from TRBV7-3 and TRBJ1-1; TRBD1 agrees at 7 bases. Trimming at V came to 4 bases and at J to 4 bases, leaving 3 bases not matched to a gene. Germline CDR1 SGHTA, CDR2 FQGTGA. CDR3 length: 13 amino acids. The CDR3: CASSSTGATEAFF. The CDR3 DNA reads TGTGCCAGCAGCTCTACAGGGGCCACTGAAGCTTTCTTT.

The CDR3 DNA reads as TGTGCCAGCAGTTTAGTTGAGAACGAGCAGTACTTC. This codes for CASSLVENEQYF. The chain joins TRBV12-3 or TRBV12-4 to TRBJ2-7; no firm D call. The CDR3 is made up of 12 amino acids. V lost 1 base and J lost 5, with 6 bases in between.